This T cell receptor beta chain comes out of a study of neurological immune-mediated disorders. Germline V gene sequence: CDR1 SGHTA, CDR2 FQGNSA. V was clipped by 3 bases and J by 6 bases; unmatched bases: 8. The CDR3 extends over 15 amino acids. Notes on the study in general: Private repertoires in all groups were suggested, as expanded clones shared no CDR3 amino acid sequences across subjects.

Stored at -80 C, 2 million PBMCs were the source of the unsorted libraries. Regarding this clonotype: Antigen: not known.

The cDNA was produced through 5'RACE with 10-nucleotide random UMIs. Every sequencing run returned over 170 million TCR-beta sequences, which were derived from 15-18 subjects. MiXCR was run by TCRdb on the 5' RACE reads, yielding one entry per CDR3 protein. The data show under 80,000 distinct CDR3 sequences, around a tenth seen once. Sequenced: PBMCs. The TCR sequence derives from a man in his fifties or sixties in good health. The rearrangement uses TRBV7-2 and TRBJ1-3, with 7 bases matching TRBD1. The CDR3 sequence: CASSFSWQGVNTIYF. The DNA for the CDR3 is TGTGCCAGCAGCTTCTCGTGGCAGGGGGTAAACACCATATATTTT.